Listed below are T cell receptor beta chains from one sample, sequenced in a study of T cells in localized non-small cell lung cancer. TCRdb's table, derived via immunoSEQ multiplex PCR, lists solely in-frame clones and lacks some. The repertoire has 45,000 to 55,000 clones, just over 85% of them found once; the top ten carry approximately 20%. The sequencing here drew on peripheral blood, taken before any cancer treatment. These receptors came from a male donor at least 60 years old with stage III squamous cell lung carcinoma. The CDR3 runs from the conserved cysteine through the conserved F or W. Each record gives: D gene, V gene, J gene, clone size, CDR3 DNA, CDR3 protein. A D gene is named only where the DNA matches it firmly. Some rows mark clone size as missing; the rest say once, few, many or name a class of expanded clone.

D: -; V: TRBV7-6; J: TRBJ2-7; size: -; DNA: TGTGCCAGCAGCTCACAGGGTGGACCCTACGAGCAGTACTTC; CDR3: CASSSQGGPYEQYF
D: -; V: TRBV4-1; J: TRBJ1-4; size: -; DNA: TGCGCCAGCAGCCAAGATCAGACAGCCTTTGCAACTAATGAAAAACTGTTTTTT; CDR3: CASSQDQTAFATNEKLFF
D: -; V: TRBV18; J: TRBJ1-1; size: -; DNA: TGTGCCAGCTCACCTTTTTCGGGCACTGAAGCTTTCTTT; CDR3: CASSPFSGTEAFF
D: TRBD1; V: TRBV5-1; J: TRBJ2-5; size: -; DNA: TGCGCCAGCAGCAATGGTCGGGACAGGTGGAAAGAGACCCAGTACTTC; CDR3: CASSNGRDRWKETQYF
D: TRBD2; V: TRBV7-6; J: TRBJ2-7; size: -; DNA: TGTGCCAGCAGCTCCCGCTCTTCTAGCGGGGGGAATTACGAGCAGTACTTC; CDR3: CASSSRSSSGGNYEQYF
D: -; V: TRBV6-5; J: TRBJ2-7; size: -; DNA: TGTGCCAGCAGTAACCTCTACGAGCAGTACTTC; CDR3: CASSNLYEQYF
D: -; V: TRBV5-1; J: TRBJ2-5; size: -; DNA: TGCGCCAGCAGCTTCGGAGCAACTAGGGACCAGTACTTC; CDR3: CASSFGATRDQYF
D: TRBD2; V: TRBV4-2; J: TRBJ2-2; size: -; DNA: TGTGCCAGCAGCCAAGCAACCGGGACTAGCGGCGGGGAGCTGTTTTTT; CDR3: CASSQATGTSGGELFF
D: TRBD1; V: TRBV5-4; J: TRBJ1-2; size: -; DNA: TGTGCCAGCAGCCTCCGGGACAGGGGGTTCGCTGGCTACACCTTC; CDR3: CASSLRDRGFAGYTF
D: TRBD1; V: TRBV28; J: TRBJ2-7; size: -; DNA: TGTGCCAGCAGTCAGGGACAGGGCCCCTACGAGCAGTACTTC; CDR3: CASSQGQGPYEQYF
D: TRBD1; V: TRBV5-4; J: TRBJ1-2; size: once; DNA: TGTGCCAGCAGCTTGGTGGGGACAGGGGCGGCCTATGGCTACACCTTC; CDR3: CASSLVGTGAAYGYTF
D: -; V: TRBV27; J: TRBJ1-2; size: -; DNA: TGTGCCAGCAGCGGAAAGAGAAACTATGGCTACACCTTC; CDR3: CASSGKRNYGYTF
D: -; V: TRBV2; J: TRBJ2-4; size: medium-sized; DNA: TGTGCCAGCAGTACACGGACGGGTGGCACTCAGTACTTC; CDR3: CASSTRTGGTQYF
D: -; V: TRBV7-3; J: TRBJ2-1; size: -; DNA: TGTGCCAGCAGCTTAAAAGCAGTGCAGGGTGAGCAGTTCTTC; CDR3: CASSLKAVQGEQFF
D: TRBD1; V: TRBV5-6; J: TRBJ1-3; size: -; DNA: TGTGCCAGCAGCGCCCCAGGGGGCACTGGAAACACCATATATTTT; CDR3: CASSAPGGTGNTIYF
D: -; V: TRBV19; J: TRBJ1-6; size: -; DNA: TGTGCCAGTAGATGGGCTTCGGATAATTCACCCCTCCACTTT; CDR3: CASRWASDNSPLHF
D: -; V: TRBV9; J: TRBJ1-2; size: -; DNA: TGTGCCAGCAGCGCGACGACGTATGGCTACACCTTC; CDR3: CASSATTYGYTF
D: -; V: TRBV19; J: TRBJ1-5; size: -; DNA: TGTGCCAGTAGTGGAGGAGGCAATCAGCCCCAGCATTTT; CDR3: CASSGGGNQPQHF
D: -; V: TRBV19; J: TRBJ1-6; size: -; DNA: TGTGCCAGTAGTATACACAGGGAGACTTCACCCCTCCACTTT; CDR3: CASSIHRETSPLHF
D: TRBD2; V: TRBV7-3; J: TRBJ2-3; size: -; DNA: TGTGCCAGCAGTTCCGGGACTAACAGCAGGTCAGATACGCAGTATTTT; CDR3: CASSSGTNSRSDTQYF
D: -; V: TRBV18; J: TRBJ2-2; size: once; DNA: TGTGCCAGCTCACCAAACACCGGGGAGCTGTTTTTT; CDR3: CASSPNTGELFF
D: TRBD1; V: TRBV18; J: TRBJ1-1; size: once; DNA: TGTGCCAGCTCCGCGGGACAGGGGTTTGTAGCTTTCTTT; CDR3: CASSAGQGFVAFF
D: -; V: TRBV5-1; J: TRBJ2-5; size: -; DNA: TGCGCCAGCAGCTATACTCCTGCGCAAGAGACCCAGTACTTC; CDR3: CASSYTPAQETQYF
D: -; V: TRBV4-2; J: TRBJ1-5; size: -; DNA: TGTGCCAGCAGCCAAGTTTGGCTGGCGAGCAATCAGCCCCAGCATTTT; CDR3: CASSQVWLASNQPQHF
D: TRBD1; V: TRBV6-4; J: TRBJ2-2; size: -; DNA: TGTGCCAGCAGTGAACAGGGGGCGTCCGGGGAGCTGTTTTTT; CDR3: CASSEQGASGELFF
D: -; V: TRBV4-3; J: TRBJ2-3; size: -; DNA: TGCGCCAGCAGCCAAGACTCTGGCGGGGCTGATACGCAGTATTTT; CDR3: CASSQDSGGADTQYF
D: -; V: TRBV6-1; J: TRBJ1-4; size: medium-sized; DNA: TGTGCCAGCAGTGAATCTGTGGGAAAACTGTTTTTT; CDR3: CASSESVGKLFF
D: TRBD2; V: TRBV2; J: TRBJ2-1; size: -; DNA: TGTGCCCGACGGACTAGCGGGGGGAATGAGCAGTTCTTC; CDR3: CARRTSGGNEQFF
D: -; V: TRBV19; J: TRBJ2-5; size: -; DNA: TGTGCCAGTAGCAAGGTTCAAGAGACCCAGTACTTC; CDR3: CASSKVQETQYF
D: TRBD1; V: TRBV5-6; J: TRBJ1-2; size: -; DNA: TGTGCCAGCAGCCCAGACAGGGGGCGCCGTGGCTACACCTTC; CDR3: CASSPDRGRRGYTF
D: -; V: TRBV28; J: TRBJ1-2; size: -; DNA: TGTGCCAGCAGCCAGGGAGGCTATGGCTACACCTTC; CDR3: CASSQGGYGYTF
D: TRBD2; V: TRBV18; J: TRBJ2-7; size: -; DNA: TGTGCCAGCTCACCACCGGCTAGCGGTTACGAGCAGTACTTC; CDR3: CASSPPASGYEQYF
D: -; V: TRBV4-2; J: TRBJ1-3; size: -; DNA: TGTGCCAGCAGCCAAGCCGGCGGAGCTGGAAACACCATATATTTT; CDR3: CASSQAGGAGNTIYF
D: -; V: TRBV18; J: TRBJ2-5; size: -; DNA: TGTGCCAGCTCACCCCAAGAGACCCAGTACTTC; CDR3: CASSPQETQYF
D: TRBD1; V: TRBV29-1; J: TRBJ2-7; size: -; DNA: TGCAGCGTGGGGACAGGAGGCAGCGAGCAGTACTTC; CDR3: CSVGTGGSEQYF
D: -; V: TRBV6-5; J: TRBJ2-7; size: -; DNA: TGTGCCAGCAGTTCCCGTCCCTTCGAGCAGTACTTC; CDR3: CASSSRPFEQYF
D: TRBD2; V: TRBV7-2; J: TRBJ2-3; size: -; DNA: TGTGCCAGCAGCTTCCGACTAGCGATTAAGGAGAGCACAGATACGCAGTATTTT; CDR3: CASSFRLAIKESTDTQYF
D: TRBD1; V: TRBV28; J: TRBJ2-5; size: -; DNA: TGTGCCAGCAGTTTATTAGCAGGGGGCCCGGTGGAGACCCAGTACTTC; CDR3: CASSLLAGGPVETQYF
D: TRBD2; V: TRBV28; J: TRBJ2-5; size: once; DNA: TGTGCCAGCAGCTCGGGACTAGCGGGGGGGATGGGTCAAGAGACCCAGTACTTC; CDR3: CASSSGLAGGMGQETQYF
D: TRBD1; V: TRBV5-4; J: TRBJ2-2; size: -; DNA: TGTGCCAGCAGCCCATTCGACAGGGGGCTGACCGGGGAGCTGTTTTTT; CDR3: CASSPFDRGLTGELFF
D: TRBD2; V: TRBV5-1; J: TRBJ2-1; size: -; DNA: TGCGCCAGCAGCTTAGCGGCTAGCGGGATTCGGAATGAGCAGTTCTTC; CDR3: CASSLAASGIRNEQFF
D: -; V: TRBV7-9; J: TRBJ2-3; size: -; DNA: TGTGCCAGCAGCTTAGCCCACACAGATACGCAGTATTTT; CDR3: CASSLAHTDTQYF
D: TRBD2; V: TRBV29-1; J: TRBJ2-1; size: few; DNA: TGCAGCGCTATAAGACTAGCGGGAGTTCTTAGTGAGCAGTTCTTC; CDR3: CSAIRLAGVLSEQFF
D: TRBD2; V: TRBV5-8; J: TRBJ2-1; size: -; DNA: TGTGCCAGCAGCTTGGGAGGACTAGCGGGGGGATACAATGAGCAGTTCTTC; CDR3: CASSLGGLAGGYNEQFF
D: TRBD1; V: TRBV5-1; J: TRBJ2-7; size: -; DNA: TGCGCCAGCAGCTGGGGGCCCCCGGGACAGGGGGCCTACGAGCAGTACTTC; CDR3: CASSWGPPGQGAYEQYF
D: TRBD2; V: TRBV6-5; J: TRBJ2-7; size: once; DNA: TGTGCCAGCGGACTAGCGGGAGGCGAGCAGTACTTC; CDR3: CASGLAGGEQYF
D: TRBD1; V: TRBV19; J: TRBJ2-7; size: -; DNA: TGTGCCAGTAGTATATCCGGGACAGTCTACGGGCAGTACTTC; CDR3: CASSISGTVYGQYF
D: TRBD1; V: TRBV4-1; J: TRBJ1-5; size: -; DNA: TGCGCCAGCAGCCCGTCGGGACAGGGGGATCAGCCCCAGCATTTT; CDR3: CASSPSGQGDQPQHF
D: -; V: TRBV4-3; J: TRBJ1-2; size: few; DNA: TGCGCCAGCAGCCAAGACTCCGGGCTAAACTATGGCTACACCTTC; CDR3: CASSQDSGLNYGYTF
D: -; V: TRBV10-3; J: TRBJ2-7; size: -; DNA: TGTGCCATCAGTGACCCCGGGGGTCCCTACGAGCAGTACTTC; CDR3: CAISDPGGPYEQYF
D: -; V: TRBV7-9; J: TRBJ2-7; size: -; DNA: TGTGCCAGCAGCCCACGACGGAGCTACGAGCAGTACTTC; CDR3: CASSPRRSYEQYF